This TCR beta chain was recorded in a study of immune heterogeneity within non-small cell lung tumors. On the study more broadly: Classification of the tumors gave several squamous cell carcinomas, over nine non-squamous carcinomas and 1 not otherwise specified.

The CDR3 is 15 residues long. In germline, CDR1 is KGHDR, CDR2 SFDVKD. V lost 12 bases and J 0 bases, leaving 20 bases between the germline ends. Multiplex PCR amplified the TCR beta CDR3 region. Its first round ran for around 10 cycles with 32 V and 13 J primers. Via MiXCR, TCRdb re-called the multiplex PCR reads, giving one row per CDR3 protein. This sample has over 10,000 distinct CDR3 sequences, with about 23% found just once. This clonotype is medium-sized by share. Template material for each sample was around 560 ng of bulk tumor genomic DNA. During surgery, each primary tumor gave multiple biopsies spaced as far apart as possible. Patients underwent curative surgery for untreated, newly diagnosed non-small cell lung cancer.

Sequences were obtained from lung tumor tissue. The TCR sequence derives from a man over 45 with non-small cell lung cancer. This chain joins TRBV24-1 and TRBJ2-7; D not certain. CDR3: CARALSGARSYEQYF. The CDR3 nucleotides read TGTGCCCGCGCACTATCAGGAGCCCGCTCCTACGAGCAGTACTTC.